A selection of T cell receptor beta chains follows, all from one sample in a study of cytomegalovirus exposure and HLA in healthy donors. Profiled with immunoSEQ multiplex PCR; TCRdb holds only in-frame clones, not every one. Of 160,000 or so clones in the sample, 65% to 85% were seen once. Sequencing was performed on PBMCs. These TCRs come from a woman between 25 and 40 years old in good health and CMV-seropositive. CDR3s include the opening cysteine and the closing phenylalanine or tryptophan. The D gene is left open where the match is weak. Some rows have no size entry. The others give once, few or many, or a class for an expanded clone.

CDR3 protein | CDR3 DNA | J gene | V gene | clone size | D gene
CSALEGATNEKLFF | TGCAGCGCCCTAGAAGGGGCAACTAATGAAAAACTGTTTTTT | TRBJ1-4 | TRBV29-1 | - | -
CASSVAGSTDTQYF | TGTGCCAGCAGCGTAGCAGGAAGCACAGATACGCAGTATTTT | TRBJ2-3 | TRBV9 | - | -
CASSLRAGGLEQYF | TGTGCCAGCAGCTTACGGGCGGGGGGGCTTGAGCAGTACTTC | TRBJ2-7 | TRBV7-2 | - | TRBD2
CAGRGMGNTEAFF | TGTGCCGGGAGGGGAATGGGGAACACTGAAGCTTTCTTT | TRBJ1-1 | TRBV28 | - | -
CASVREGTGSYNEQFF | TGCGCCAGCGTACGTGAGGGGACAGGGTCCTACAATGAGCAGTTCTTC | TRBJ2-1 | TRBV5-1 | - | TRBD1
CAWILPSGGSTGELFF | TGTGCCTGGATCCTCCCCTCGGGAGGGAGCACCGGGGAGCTGTTTTTT | TRBJ2-2 | TRBV30 | - | TRBD2
CASPSGSVGGLNTEAFF | TGTGCCAGCCCCTCAGGGTCGGTGGGAGGATTGAACACTGAAGCTTTCTTT | TRBJ1-1 | TRBV2 | - | -
CASSLVGGYTGELFF | TGTGCCAGCAGCCTCGTCGGCGGTTACACCGGGGAGCTGTTTTTT | TRBJ2-2 | TRBV7-3 | - | -
CARSTKPQGCGTQYF | TGTGCCAGATCCACTAAGCCACAGGGCTGCGGGACCCAGTACTTC | TRBJ2-5 | TRBV5-3 | - | -
CAIRGVDLLAYGYTF | TGTGCCATCAGGGGAGTGGACCTTCTGGCCTATGGCTACACCTTC | TRBJ1-2 | TRBV10-3 | - | -
CASHRDRESGELFF | TGTGCCAGCCACCGGGACAGGGAGTCCGGGGAGCTGTTTTTT | TRBJ2-2 | TRBV2 | - | TRBD1
CASSNNGGSTDTQYF | TGTGCCAGTAGTAATAACGGGGGATCCACAGATACGCAGTATTTT | TRBJ2-3 | TRBV19 | - | -
CASQGSGNTIYF | TGTGCCTCACAGGGGTCTGGAAACACCATATATTTT | TRBJ1-3 | TRBV6-5 | few | TRBD1
CASSPKSGGPDTQYF | TGTGCCAGCAGCCCAAAAAGCGGGGGGCCAGATACGCAGTATTTT | TRBJ2-3 | TRBV7-9 | - | TRBD2
CSVTGLSYEQYF | TGCAGCGTCACAGGGCTCTCCTACGAGCAGTACTTC | TRBJ2-7 | TRBV29-1 | - | -
CSARKRTAYNEQFF | TGCAGCGCACGAAAAAGGACAGCTTACAATGAGCAGTTCTTC | TRBJ2-1 | TRBV29-1 | few | -
CASRNNRDRVSTGELFF | TGCGCCAGCAGAAACAACCGGGACAGGGTATCAACCGGGGAGCTGTTTTTT | TRBJ2-2 | TRBV10-1 | - | TRBD1
CASSIILAGGPTDTQYF | TGTGCCAGTAGTATAATATTAGCGGGGGGCCCCACAGATACGCAGTATTTT | TRBJ2-3 | TRBV19 | - | TRBD2
CASSVGQGKLFF | TGTGCCAGCAGTGTGGGACAAGGAAAACTGTTTTTT | TRBJ1-4 | TRBV25-1 | few | -
CASKTLYNSPLHF | TGTGCCAGCAAGACACTCTATAATTCACCCCTCCACTTT | TRBJ1-6 | TRBV6-5 | - | -
CAIKGQLNTEAFF | TGTGCCATCAAGGGACAGCTAAACACTGAAGCTTTCTTT | TRBJ1-1 | TRBV10-3 | - | TRBD1
CASSPPGLAGATDTQYF | TGTGCCAGCAGCCCGCCGGGACTAGCGGGGGCCACAGATACGCAGTATTTT | TRBJ2-3 | TRBV7-2 | - | TRBD2
CASSTIRRRVNSF | TGTGCCAGCAGCACAATCCGCCGACGGGTGAATTCCTTC | TRBJ1-2 | TRBV5-8 | few | -
CASSSNRGGIWGSPLHF | TGTGCCAGCAGCTCCAACAGGGGCGGAATATGGGGGTCACCCCTCCACTTT | TRBJ1-6 | TRBV11-2 | once | TRBD1